This TCR beta chain was documented in a study of response to subunit inactivated influenza vaccine. CDR3 length: 17 residues. V dropped 4 bases and J dropped 8; count of bases not matched to a gene: 15. Germline CDR1 reads LGHNA; CDR2 reads YSLEER. MiXCR was run by TCRdb on the RT-PCR reads, yielding one entry per CDR3 protein. The sample yields about 170,000 distinct CDR3 sequences, approximately 12% seen once. The data also belong to a second study, concerning T cells expressing NK-cell markers. Per that study: For TCR beta, cDNA was produced by 5'RACE template switching with UMIs.

The chain joins TRBV4-3 to TRBJ2-3, with 10 bases matching TRBD2. The sample here was CD8+ T cells sorted from PBMCs, taken less than 13 days after vaccination. The sequence came from a man in his fifties or sixties who received an inactivated influenza vaccine. The CDR3 nucleotides are TGCGCCAGCAGCCGCGTCCGGGCTAGCGGGAGTGGAGGTACGCAGTATTTT. Protein: CASSRVRASGSGGTQYF.